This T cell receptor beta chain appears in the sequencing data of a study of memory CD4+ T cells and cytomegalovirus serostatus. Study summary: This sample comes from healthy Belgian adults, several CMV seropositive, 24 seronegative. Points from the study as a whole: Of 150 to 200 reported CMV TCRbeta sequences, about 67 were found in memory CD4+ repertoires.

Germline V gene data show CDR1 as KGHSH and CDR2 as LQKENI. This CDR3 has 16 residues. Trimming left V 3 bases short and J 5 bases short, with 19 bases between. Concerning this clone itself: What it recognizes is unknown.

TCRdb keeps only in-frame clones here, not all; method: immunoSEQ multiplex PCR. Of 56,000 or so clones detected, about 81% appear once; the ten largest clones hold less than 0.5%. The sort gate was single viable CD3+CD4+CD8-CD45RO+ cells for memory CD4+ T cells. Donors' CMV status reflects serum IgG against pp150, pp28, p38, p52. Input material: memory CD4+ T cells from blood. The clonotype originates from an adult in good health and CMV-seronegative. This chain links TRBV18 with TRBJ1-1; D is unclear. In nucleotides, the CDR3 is TGTGCCAGCTCACCGGAGAAGGGAAGGTTGGCGACTGAAGCTTTCTTT. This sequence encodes CASSPEKGRLATEAFF.